One sample yielded the 8 T cell receptor beta chains listed below, sequenced in a study of cytotoxic CD8 clonotypes in ibrutinib-treated CLL. Method: immunoSEQ multiplex PCR; TCRdb's copy keeps in-frame clones and lacks some. The sample consists of 130,000 or so clones, around 80% of them appearing once. This material consisted of PBMCs, taken after 24 months of ibrutinib treatment. The receptors stem from a human donor with chronic lymphocytic leukemia.

In its sample, this clone was seen a few times. The gene calls are TRBV19 and TRBJ1-2, with D unclear. Germline V gene sequence: CDR1 LNHDA, CDR2 SQIVND (reference sequence). This CDR3 is built from 13 residues. V lost 6 bases and J 1 base, leaving 9 bases between the germline ends. CDR3 nucleotides: TGTGCCAGTAGGAAGGACCTTAACTATGGCTACACCTTC. Protein sequence: CASRKDLNYGYTF.

This chain joins TRBV11-2 and TRBJ2-3, with 11 bases lining up with TRBD2. Per germline, CDR1 SGHAT and CDR2 FQNNGV. Trimming took 3 bases from V and 4 from J; bases not matched to a gene: 9. CDR3 size: 17 residues. CDR3 loop: CASSFALAGALSDTQYF. The CDR3, as DNA: TGTGCCAGCAGCTTCGCACTAGCGGGGGCCCTCTCAGATACGCAGTATTTT. Complete variable domain (other parts from reference TRBV11-2 and TRBJ2-3): EAGVAQSPRYKIIEKRQSVAFWCNPISGHATLYWYQQILGQGPKLLIQFQNNGVVDDSQLPKDRFSAERLKGVDSTLKIQPAKLEDSAVYLCASSFALAGALSDTQYFGPGTRLTVL.

The chain recombines TRBV6-5 with TRBJ1-1; 7 nucleotides agree with TRBD1. The CDR3 is 13 amino acids. Germline CDR1 and CDR2: MNHEY and SVGAGI. With V trimmed by 6 bases and J by 8 bases, 9 bases remained unmatched. CDR3 nucleotides: TGTGCCAGCAGAGACAGGGCTTCGGGGGAAGCTTTCTTT. Its translation is CASRDRASGEAFF.

The chain employs TRBV4-3 and TRBJ2-2, with TRBD2 matching over 7 bases. The ends lost 0 bases at V and 6 bases at J; junction bases unmatched: 16. The CDR3 extends over 19 amino acids. CDR1 is LGHNA, CDR2 YSLEER, per germline. The CDR3 reads CASSQDRGLPGFNPGELFF. The DNA of the CDR3 is TGCGCCAGCAGCCAAGATCGGGGACTACCCGGTTTCAATCCCGGGGAGCTGTTTTTT.

The chain combines TRBV6-1 with TRBJ2-1; possibly TRBD1 for D (6 bases). This CDR3 spans 14 amino acids. CDR1 is MNHNS and CDR2 is SASEGT in the germline V gene. Trimming removed 1 base at V and 10 bases at J, with 14 bases between. CDR3 nucleotide sequence: TGTGCCAGCAGTGAAGGCCTGGGGGCACGCGAGCAGTTCTTC. As protein: CASSEGLGAREQFF.

The CDR3 loop reads CASSPRGRENTEAFF. CDR3 coding DNA: TGCGCCAGCAGCCCCCGGGGCAGAGAGAACACTGAAGCTTTCTTT. The V and J genes are TRBV5-1 and TRBJ1-1, with a weak D call TRBD1 (5 bases). The CDR3 length is 15 residues. Germline V lookup: CDR1 SGHRS, CDR2 YFSETQ. Trimming took off 4 bases at V and 1 base at J, with 14 bases between the two ends.

The CDR3 sequence: CASSLAPGSYEQYF. Written as DNA, the CDR3 is TGTGCCAGCAGCTTAGCCCCAGGATCCTACGAGCAGTACTTC. The chain links TRBV7-2 to TRBJ2-7; the D is unclear. The germline V gene has CDR1 SGHTA and CDR2 FQGNSA. The CDR3 has 14 amino acids. Trimming removed 0 bases from V and 1 base from J, with 7 bases in between.

The chain carries TRBV7-2 and TRBJ2-5; 13 positions match TRBD2. The CDR3 runs 15 residues. V was clipped by 8 bases and J by 1 base; unmatched bases: 4. Germline V lookup: CDR1 SGHTA, CDR2 FQGNSA. The CDR3 here is CASAGTSGAQETQYF. DNA for the CDR3: TGTGCCAGCGCCGGGACTAGCGGGGCCCAAGAGACCCAGTACTTC.